Following are 16 T cell receptor beta chains from one sample sequenced in a study of Ad26.COV2.S vaccination and SARS-CoV-2 variants (dated by TCRdb to the early 2020s). Library construction relied on the immunoSEQ multiplex PCR assay. TCRdb's version of the immuneACCESS table is confined to in-frame rearrangements and falls short of the full clone set. An unresolved V gene accounts for under half of the shortfall where checked; the remainder is of unknown origin. Counted in this sample were 400,000 or so clones; about nine tenths of them appeared once. In total, the top ten clones hold under 4% of the sample. Interpreted using the paper, the treatment or condition label stands for: about 20 received Ad26.COV2.S at low or high dose, single or two shots; 5 received placebo; per-sample allocation not given. For vaccine and placebo recipients, the sequenced repertoires came from samples collected on day 63 after the first injection.

Material: peripheral blood, obtained in a trial of Ad26.COV2.S vaccine versus placebo. The origin of the receptors is a person aged 18-60 years who received the Ad26.COV2.S COVID-19 vaccine or a placebo.

The sample holds a few counts of this clone. The gene calls are TRBV18 and TRBJ1-6; the D is unclear. In germline, CDR1 is KGHSH, CDR2 LQKENI. Between the trimmed V and J ends, which lost 3 bases and 7 bases, there was a span of 7 bases. The CDR3 loop spans 13 amino acids. CDR3 in DNA: TGTGCCAGCTCACCTGAACAGAATTCACCCCTCCACTTT. Its translation: CASSPEQNSPLHF.

The chain is built from TRBV7-2 and TRBJ1-2; a weak D match, TRBD1 (5 bases). With 3 bases removed from V and 10 bases from J, the gap between germline ends came to 18 bases. Germline V gives CDR1 SGHTA, CDR2 FQGNSA. The CDR3 runs 14 residues. In DNA, the CDR3 is TGTGCCAGCAGCTTGAACCCCGGGGGTGGAGACTACACCTTC. Protein: CASSLNPGGGDYTF.

The chain carries TRBV19 and TRBJ1-2, with D unresolved. The germline gives CDR1 LNHDA, CDR2 SQIVND (reference sequence). V was shortened by 10 bases and J by 0 bases, with 12 bases between the two germline ends. This CDR3 has 13 amino acids. Here the CDR3 reads CATRATANYGYTF. In DNA form, the CDR3 reads TGTGCCACGCGGGCGACGGCTAACTATGGCTACACCTTC. Combining the CDR3 with reference TRBV19 and TRBJ1-2 gives the whole variable domain DGGITQSPKYLFRKEGQNVTLSCEQNLNHDAMYWYRQDPGQGLRLIYYSQIVNDFQKGDIAEGYSVSREKKESFPLTVTSAQKNPTAFYLCATRATANYGYTFGSGTRLTVV.

The rearrangement links TRBV27 to TRBJ2-2; 10 bases map to TRBD2. Germline CDR1 and CDR2: MNHEY and SMNVEV (reference sequence). This CDR3 is 16 amino acids long. Trimming at V came to 2 bases and at J to 6 bases, leaving 6 bases not matched to a gene. The CDR3 region is CASSLRASGGSGELFF. The CDR3 coding sequence is TGTGCCAGCAGTTTAAGGGCTAGCGGGGGATCCGGGGAGCTGTTTTTT.

This chain joins TRBV11-3 and TRBJ2-3; D is unresolved. Germline V CDR1 and CDR2: SGHNT, YENEEA. This CDR3 comprises 15 residues. Trimming shortened V by 6 bases and J by 2 bases, and 15 bases separated the two germline ends. CDR3 coding DNA: TGTGCCAGCAGTCTCAGGTCGGGTAACACAGATACGCAGTATTTT. This encodes CASSLRSGNTDTQYF.

This clone turned up a few times. This chain uses TRBV29-1 with TRBJ2-2; no clear D gene. Germline V gene lookup returns CDR1 SQVTM and CDR2 ANQGSEA. V was cut by 6 bases and J by 2 bases, with 13 bases left in between. The CDR3 totals 14 residues. The CDR3: CSVTPGSNTGELFF. In DNA, the CDR3 is TGCAGCGTAACTCCGGGCTCCAACACCGGGGAGCTGTTTTTT.

This chain links TRBV19 with TRBJ1-2, with D possibly matching TRBD1 (6 bases). Germline V gene data show CDR1 as LNHDA and CDR2 as SQIVND (reference sequence). CDR3 length: 15 amino acids. V lost 5 bases, J lost 3 bases, and 16 bases lay in between. The CDR3 protein is CASSVDRSKDYGYTF. The CDR3 nucleotides read TGTGCCAGTAGTGTTGACAGGTCTAAAGACTATGGCTACACCTTC.

This chain joins TRBV4-1 and TRBJ2-1; 9 bases are shared with TRBD2. This CDR3 contains 16 residues. V trimming: 4 bases; J trimming: 1 base; junction bases outside the gene matches: 5. The V gene's germline CDR1 is MGHRA and CDR2 YSYEKL. CDR3 loop: CASSPLAGASYNEQFF. The CDR3 DNA sequence: TGCGCCAGCAGCCCATTAGCGGGGGCTTCCTACAATGAGCAGTTCTTC.

V gene TRBV7-9 combines with J gene TRBJ2-7; D is undetermined. Trimming cost V 5 bases and J 0 bases, with 8 bases left between them. From germline, CDR1 is SEHNR and CDR2 FQNEAQ (reference sequence). CDR3 length equals 13 residues. Written as DNA, the CDR3 is TGTGCCAGCAGCGACTCGTTCTCCTACGAGCAGTACTTC. Encoded protein: CASSDSFSYEQYF.

This clone appeared a few times. V and J are TRBV6-5 and TRBJ1-1; D not certain. The germline V gene encodes CDR1 MNHEY and CDR2 SVGAGI. CDR3 size: 10 residues. The germline V and J ends were trimmed by 8 bases and 7 bases, with 8 bases remaining between them. The CDR3 DNA is TGTGCCAGCGGGGTAGGTGAAGCTTTCTTT. Translating gives CASGVGEAFF.

V usage is TRBV2 and J usage is TRBJ2-7; TRBD1 aligns across 8 bases. The V gene's germline CDR1 is SNHLY and CDR2 FYNNEI. V lost 5 bases to trimming and J lost 3 bases; unmatched junction nucleotides: 6. This CDR3 is 14 amino acids long. CDR3 coding DNA: TGTGCCAGCAGTACAACCGGGACAGGCTACGAGCAGTACTTC. This encodes CASSTTGTGYEQYF.

The CDR3 sequence is CASSPEGFLGYGYTF. The CDR3, as DNA: TGTGCCAGCAGCCCAGAGGGTTTTCTTGGGTATGGCTACACCTTC. The J gene is TRBJ1-2, the V gene TRBV11-2; no reliable D call. This CDR3 spans 15 amino acids. With 5 bases removed from V and 5 bases from J, the gap between germline ends came to 18 bases. Germline CDR1 reads SGHAT; CDR2 reads FQNNGV. Based on the CDR3 plus reference TRBV11-2 and TRBJ1-2, the full variable domain is EAGVAQSPRYKIIEKRQSVAFWCNPISGHATLYWYQQILGQGPKLLIQFQNNGVVDDSQLPKDRFSAERLKGVDSTLKIQPAKLEDSAVYLCASSPEGFLGYGYTFGSGTRLTVV.

The genes are TRBV7-2 and TRBJ2-1; 13 positions agree with TRBD2. The CDR3 consists of 14 residues. V shed 11 bases and J 9 bases; nucleotides not matched to a gene: 10. Germline V lookup: CDR1 SGHTA, CDR2 FQGNSA. The CDR3, as DNA: TGTGCCGACGAGACTAGCGGGGGGCTAGGTGAGCAGTTCTTC. This codes for CADETSGGLGEQFF.

The chain is built from TRBV30 and TRBJ1-1; D not resolved. The V end lost 0 bases, the J end lost 0 bases, and 11 bases lay between the germline ends. This CDR3 spans 15 amino acids. Germline V CDR1 and CDR2: GTSNPN, SVGIG (reference sequence). DNA for the CDR3: TGTGCCTGGAGTGTAGGAAACAGAGTGAACACTGAAGCTTTCTTT. It yields the protein CAWSVGNRVNTEAFF.

The V gene is TRBV10-1, the J gene TRBJ2-2; D is uncertain. CDR1 and CDR2 (germline): WNHNN, SYGVQD (reference sequence). This CDR3 comprises 13 residues. V lost 2 bases, J lost 5 bases, and 6 bases lay in between. The CDR3 region is CASSESHTGELFF. As DNA, the CDR3 is TGCGCCAGCAGTGAGAGTCATACCGGGGAGCTGTTTTTT.

This rearrangement joins TRBV5-1 to TRBJ2-2, with D perhaps assigned TRBD1 or TRBD2 (6 bases each). The V gene's germline CDR1 is SGHRS and CDR2 YFSETQ. V was trimmed by 4 bases and J by 4 bases, leaving 14 bases between them. The CDR3 runs to 15 residues. The CDR3 DNA is TGCGCCAGCAGCCGGAGGGGGGTTGGCACCGGGGAGCTGTTTTTT. Translating it yields CASSRRGVGTGELFF.